This record looks at one T cell receptor beta chain sequence and its context. Its specificity is not known. This sample was taken from a study of Ad26.COV2.S vaccination and SARS-CoV-2 variants. The wider study: Sample donor was a member of the COV1001 Ad26.COV2.S trial arm.

Assay used: immunoSEQ multiplex PCR; TCRdb lists only in-frame clones, some missing. This table has a few hundred thousand clones, 85% to 90% appearing once. Per germline, CDR1 LNHNV and CDR2 YYDKDF (reference sequence). Trimming took 2 bases from V and 1 from J, leaving 15 bases between them. This CDR3 is 16 amino acids long. Study findings and constraints: Following vaccination, spike-specific CD8+ and CD4+ T cell responses reportedly exhibited substantial breadth.

Treatment here: some 19 received Ad26.COV2.S at low or high dose, single or two shots; roughly five received placebo; per-sample allocation not given. Samples came from day 63 after the first vaccine or placebo injection. The TCR was taken from a person aged 18-65 years who received the Ad26.COV2.S COVID-19 vaccine or a placebo. The starting material was peripheral blood, obtained in a trial of Ad26.COV2.S vaccine versus placebo. The chain employs TRBV15 and TRBJ2-7; maybe TRBD2 (5 bases). CDR3 in amino acids: CATSRLGVLGSYEQYF. DNA for the CDR3: TGTGCCACCAGCAGACTGGGAGTCCTCGGGTCCTACGAGCAGTACTTC.